Listed here are 4 T cell receptor beta chains from one sample, sequenced in a study of molecular identifiers for immune sequencing clone quantification. TCRdb re-called the PCR reads with MiXCR, one entry per CDR3 protein. The sample records 97,000 or so distinct CDR3 sequences, roughly a quarter being singletons. Specimen: naive CD8+ T cells from blood, with Jurkat cell RNA spiked in. Subset indicated: FACS-sorted CD8+CD4-CCR7+CD45RA+ naive T cells. These receptors were taken from a human donor in good health. Some libraries in this study had Jurkat cell RNA spiked in.

This clonotype was seen ten or more times. V and J are TRBV6-1 and TRBJ1-5; TRBD1 aligns across 7 bases. The CDR3 has 14 residues. CDR1 and CDR2 (germline): MNHNS, SASEGT. With V trimmed by 5 bases and J by 3 bases, 4 bases remained unmatched. The CDR3 region is CASSRDSLNQPQHF. The CDR3 region has the DNA TGTGCCAGCAGTCGGGACAGCCTCAATCAGCCCCAGCATTTT.

The chain combines TRBV28 with TRBJ2-3; the D gene is possibly TRBD2 (6 bases). Germline V CDR1 and CDR2: MDHEN, SYDVKM. CDR3 length: 16 residues. V was shortened by 1 base and J by 0 bases, with 11 bases between the two germline ends. In DNA form, the CDR3 reads TGTGCCAGCAGTTTATATGGCGGGACTAGCACAGATACGCAGTATTTT. Its protein is CASSLYGGTSTDTQYF.

This clonotype has ten or more counts. The chain joins TRBV29-1 to TRBJ1-4, with D possibly being TRBD1 (6 bases). CDR1 is SQVTM, CDR2 ANQGSEA, per germline. V dropped 6 bases and J dropped 6 bases, with 17 bases sitting between them. The CDR3 totals 14 residues. In DNA, the CDR3 is TGCAGCGTGGGGGCGGTAAGGTCGGATGAAAAACTGTTTTTT. Protein: CSVGAVRSDEKLFF.

The chain is built from TRBV12-3 or TRBV12-4 and TRBJ2-3; D is ambiguous. CDR3 length: 12 residues. The germline V and J ends were trimmed by 3 bases and 5 bases, with 6 bases remaining between them. The CDR3 nucleotides read TGTGCCAGCAGTTTTTACGGAGATACGCAGTATTTT. This translates into CASSFYGDTQYF.